This T cell receptor beta chain was sequenced in a study of cytomegalovirus exposure and HLA in healthy donors. Study-wide results and caveats: Available immune exposure information was restricted to CMV serostatus only.

60 Vbeta and 13 Jbeta primers were used in PCR. Profiled with immunoSEQ multiplex PCR; TCRdb holds only in-frame clones, not every one. The sample holds fewer than 200,000 clones; about four fifths are singletons and the top ten take around 11%. V was clipped by 4 bases and J by 3 bases, with 10 bases between them. The CDR3 covers 14 residues. Germline-derived CDR1 and CDR2 are SGHRS and YFSETQ. This clone was seen a few times. Antigen unknown. The chain joins TRBV5-1 to TRBJ2-2, with D maybe TRBD1 (6 bases). Sequencing input: PBMCs. The TCR sequence derives from a man in his fifties in good health and CMV-seropositive. The CDR3 loop reads CASSPRGDTGELFF. The CDR3 nucleotides are TGCGCCAGCAGCCCCAGGGGAGACACCGGGGAGCTGTTTTTT.